This T cell receptor (beta chain) was profiled in a study of shared clonotypes between healthy human individuals. Nashville, Tennessee was home to all donors, who were Caucasian adults. The investigators split CD4+ cells into a CD45RA+ naive subset and a CD45RA-negative memory subset. The assay was immunoSEQ multiplex PCR, and TCRdb's table has in-frame clones only and misses some. The sample records over a million clones, about 84% being singletons. Worth noting for this clone: What it binds is unknown.

Notes on the study in general: Shared clonotypes across all four donors exceeded non-shared ones in generation probability.

The CDR3 loop spans 14 amino acids. Looked up from germline, CDR1 is SGHTA and CDR2 is FQGTGA. Trimming took 4 bases from V and 4 from J; bases not matched to a gene: 5. The TCR comes from a man aged 18 to 29 in good health. Some clones in this sample may be carry-over from other donors' samples. The V and J genes are TRBV7-3 and TRBJ2-3; 7 bases agree with TRBD2. The source material was memory CD4+ T cells from PBMCs. Specified subset: CD45RA-negative fraction. The CDR3 loop reads CASSWGGVADTQYF. DNA of the CDR3: TGTGCCAGCAGCTGGGGGGGAGTCGCAGATACGCAGTATTTT.